This entry describes one TCR beta chain. This table comes from immunoSEQ multiplex PCR, and its TCRdb copy is limited to in-frame clones, with some not included. The repertoire holds some 150,000 clones, with approximately 94% as singletons. The sample originates from a study of control samples from healthy donors and cancer patients. V gave up 1 base and J gave up 0 bases, with 14 bases separating them. The CDR3 covers 17 residues. Germline values: CDR1 SGHDT, CDR2 YYEEEE. The chain uses TRBV5-6 and TRBJ2-4, with D maybe TRBD1 (5 bases). Sequencing used blood. The TCR originated in a man aged 40-50 years in good health. CDR3 DNA sequence: TGTGCCAGCAGCTTGTTCGCTGACAGCCTAGCCAAAAACATTCAGTACTTC. Amino acids: CASSLFADSLAKNIQYF.